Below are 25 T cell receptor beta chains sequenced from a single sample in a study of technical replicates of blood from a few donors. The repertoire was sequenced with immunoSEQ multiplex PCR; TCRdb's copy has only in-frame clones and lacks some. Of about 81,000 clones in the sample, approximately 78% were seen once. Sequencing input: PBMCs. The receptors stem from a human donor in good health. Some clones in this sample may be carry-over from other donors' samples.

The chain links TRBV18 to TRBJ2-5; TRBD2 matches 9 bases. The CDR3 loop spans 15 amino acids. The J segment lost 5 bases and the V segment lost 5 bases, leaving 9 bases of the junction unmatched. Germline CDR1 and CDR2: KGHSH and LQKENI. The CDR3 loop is CASSYNSGSSETQYF. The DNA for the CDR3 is TGTGCCAGCTCATACAATAGCGGGAGCAGTGAGACCCAGTACTTC.

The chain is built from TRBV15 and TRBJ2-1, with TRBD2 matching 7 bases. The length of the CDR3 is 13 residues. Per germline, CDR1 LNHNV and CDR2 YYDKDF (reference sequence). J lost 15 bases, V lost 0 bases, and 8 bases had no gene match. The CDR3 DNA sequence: TGTGCCACCAGCAGAGAGGGACTATCTTTTTCGTTCTTC. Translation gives CATSREGLSFSFF.

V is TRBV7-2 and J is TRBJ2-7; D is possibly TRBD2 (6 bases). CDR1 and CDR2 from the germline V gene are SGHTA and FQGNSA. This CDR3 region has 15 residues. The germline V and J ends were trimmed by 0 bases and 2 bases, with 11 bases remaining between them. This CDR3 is CASSLAGSGAYEQYF. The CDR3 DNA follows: TGTGCCAGCAGCTTAGCCGGGAGTGGCGCCTACGAGCAGTACTTC.

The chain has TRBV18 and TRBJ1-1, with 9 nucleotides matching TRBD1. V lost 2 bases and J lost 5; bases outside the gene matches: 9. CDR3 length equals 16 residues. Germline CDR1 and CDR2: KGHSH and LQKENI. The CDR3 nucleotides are TGTGCCAGCTCACCAGCGGGAGGACAGGGGAGGACTGAAGCTTTCTTT. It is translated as CASSPAGGQGRTEAFF.

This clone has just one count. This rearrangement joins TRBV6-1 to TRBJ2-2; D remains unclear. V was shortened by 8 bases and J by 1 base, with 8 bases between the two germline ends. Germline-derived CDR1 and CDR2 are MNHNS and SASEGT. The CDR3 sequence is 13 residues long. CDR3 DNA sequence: TGTGCCAGCCCGTCAGAGAACACCGGGGAGCTGTTTTTT. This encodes CASPSENTGELFF.

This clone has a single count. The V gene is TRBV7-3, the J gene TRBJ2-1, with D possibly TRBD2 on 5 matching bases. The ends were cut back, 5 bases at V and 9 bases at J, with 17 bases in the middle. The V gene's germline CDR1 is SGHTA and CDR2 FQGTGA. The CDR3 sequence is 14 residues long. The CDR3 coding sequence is TGTGCCAGCAGCATATCACTAGTTAGTGTTGAGCAGTTCTTC. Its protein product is CASSISLVSVEQFF.

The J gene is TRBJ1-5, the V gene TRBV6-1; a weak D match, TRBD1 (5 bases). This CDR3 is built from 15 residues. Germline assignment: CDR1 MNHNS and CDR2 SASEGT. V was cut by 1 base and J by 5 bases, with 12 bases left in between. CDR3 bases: TGTGCCAGCAGTGAAGGGGAGGCAGGGCATCAGCCCCAGCATTTT. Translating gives CASSEGEAGHQPQHF.

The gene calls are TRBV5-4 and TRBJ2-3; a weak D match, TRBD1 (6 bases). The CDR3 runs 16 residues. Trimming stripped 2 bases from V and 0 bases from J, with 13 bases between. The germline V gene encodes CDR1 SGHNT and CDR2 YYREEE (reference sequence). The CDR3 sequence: CASSFTGLISTDTQYF. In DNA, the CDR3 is TGTGCCAGCAGCTTTACAGGGCTTATAAGCACAGATACGCAGTATTTT.

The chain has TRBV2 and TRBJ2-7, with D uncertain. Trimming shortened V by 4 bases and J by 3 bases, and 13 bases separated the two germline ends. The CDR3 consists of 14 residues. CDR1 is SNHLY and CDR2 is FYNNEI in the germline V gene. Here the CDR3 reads CASSALNSLYEQYF. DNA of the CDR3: TGTGCCAGCAGTGCTTTGAACAGCCTCTACGAGCAGTACTTC.

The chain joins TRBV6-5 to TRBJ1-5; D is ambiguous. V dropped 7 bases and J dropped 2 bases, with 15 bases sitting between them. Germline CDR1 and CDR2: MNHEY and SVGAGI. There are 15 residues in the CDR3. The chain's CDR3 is CASTPSLEGNQPQHF. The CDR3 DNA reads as TGTGCCAGCACCCCGTCCCTTGAGGGCAATCAGCCCCAGCATTTT.

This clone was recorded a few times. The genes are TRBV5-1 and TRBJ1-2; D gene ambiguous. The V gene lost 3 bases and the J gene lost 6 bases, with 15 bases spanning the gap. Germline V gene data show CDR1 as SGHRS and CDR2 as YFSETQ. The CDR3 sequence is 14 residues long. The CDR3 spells CASSYSMREHGYTF. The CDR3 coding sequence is TGCGCCAGCAGCTACTCAATGCGGGAACATGGCTACACCTTC.

CDR3 residues: CASSLVPQGGEKLFF. In nucleotides, the CDR3 is TGCGCCAGCAGCTTGGTCCCCCAAGGAGGTGAAAAACTGTTTTTT. V is TRBV5-1 and J is TRBJ1-4, with D uncertain. Trimming stripped 0 bases from V and 7 bases from J, with 13 bases between. The CDR3 runs to 15 residues. The germline V gene encodes CDR1 SGHRS and CDR2 YFSETQ.

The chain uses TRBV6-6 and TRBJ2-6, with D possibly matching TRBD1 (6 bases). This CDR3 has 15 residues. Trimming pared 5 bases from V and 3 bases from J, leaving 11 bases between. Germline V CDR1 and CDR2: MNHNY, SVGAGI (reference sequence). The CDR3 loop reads CASSARGGGANVLTF. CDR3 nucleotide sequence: TGTGCCAGCAGTGCCAGGGGCGGTGGGGCCAACGTCCTGACTTTC.

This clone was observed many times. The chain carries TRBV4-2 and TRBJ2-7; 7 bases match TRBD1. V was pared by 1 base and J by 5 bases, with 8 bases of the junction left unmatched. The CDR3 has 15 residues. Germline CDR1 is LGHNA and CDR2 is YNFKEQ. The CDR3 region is CASSQGLTGQHEQYF. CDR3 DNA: TGTGCCAGCAGCCAAGGCTTGACAGGGCAGCACGAGCAGTACTTC.

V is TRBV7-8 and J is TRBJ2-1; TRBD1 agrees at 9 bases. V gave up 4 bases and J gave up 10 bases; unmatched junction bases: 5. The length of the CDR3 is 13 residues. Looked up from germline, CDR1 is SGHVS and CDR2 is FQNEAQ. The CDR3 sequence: CASSSDRGEEQFF. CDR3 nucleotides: TGTGCCAGCAGCTCGGACAGGGGAGAAGAGCAGTTCTTC.

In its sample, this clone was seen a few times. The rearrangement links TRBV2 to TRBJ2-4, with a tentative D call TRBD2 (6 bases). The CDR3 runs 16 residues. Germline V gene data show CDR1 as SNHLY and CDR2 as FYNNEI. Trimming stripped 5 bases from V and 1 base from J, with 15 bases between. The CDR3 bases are TGTGCCAGCAGTTTAAAGCGGGTTGGGGCCAAAAACATTCAGTACTTC. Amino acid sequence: CASSLKRVGAKNIQYF.

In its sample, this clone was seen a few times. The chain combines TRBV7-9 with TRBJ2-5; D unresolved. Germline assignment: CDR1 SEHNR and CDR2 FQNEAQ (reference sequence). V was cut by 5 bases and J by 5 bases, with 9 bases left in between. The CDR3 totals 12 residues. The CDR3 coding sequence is TGTGCCAGCAGCCCCTTCGGGGAGACCCAGTACTTC. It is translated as CASSPFGETQYF.

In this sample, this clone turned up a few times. DNA of the CDR3: TGTGCCTGGAGTCGGGGATTTAGCAATCAGCCCCAGCATTTT. Translated: CAWSRGFSNQPQHF. The chain joins TRBV30 to TRBJ1-5, with D unclear. CDR1 and CDR2 from the germline V gene are GTSNPN and SVGIG (reference sequence). V gave up 2 bases and J gave up 0 bases, with 8 bases separating them. The CDR3 contains 14 residues.

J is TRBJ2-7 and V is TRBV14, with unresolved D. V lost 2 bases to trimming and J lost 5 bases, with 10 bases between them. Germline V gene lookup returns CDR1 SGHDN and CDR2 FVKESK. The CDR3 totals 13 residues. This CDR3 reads CASSQKLSDEQYF. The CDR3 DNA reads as TGTGCCAGCAGCCAAAAGTTGAGTGACGAGCAGTACTTC.

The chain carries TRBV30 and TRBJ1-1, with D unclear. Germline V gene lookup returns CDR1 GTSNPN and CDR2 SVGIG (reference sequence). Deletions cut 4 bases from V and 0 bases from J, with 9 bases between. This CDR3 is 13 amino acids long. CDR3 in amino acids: CAWTRGMNTEAFF. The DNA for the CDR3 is TGTGCCTGGACCAGAGGAATGAACACTGAAGCTTTCTTT. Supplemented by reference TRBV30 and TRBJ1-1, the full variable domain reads SQTIHQWPATLVQPVGSPLSLECTVEGTSNPNLYWYRQAAGRGLQLLFYSVGIGQISSEVPQNLSASRPQDRQFILSSKKLLLSDSGFYLCAWTRGMNTEAFFGQGTRLTVV.

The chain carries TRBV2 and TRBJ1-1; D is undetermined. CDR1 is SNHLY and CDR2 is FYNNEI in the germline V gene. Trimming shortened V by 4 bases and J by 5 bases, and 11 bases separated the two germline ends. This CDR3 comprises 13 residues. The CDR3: CASSGEGGTEAFF. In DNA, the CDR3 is TGTGCCAGCAGTGGAGAGGGAGGGACTGAAGCTTTCTTT.

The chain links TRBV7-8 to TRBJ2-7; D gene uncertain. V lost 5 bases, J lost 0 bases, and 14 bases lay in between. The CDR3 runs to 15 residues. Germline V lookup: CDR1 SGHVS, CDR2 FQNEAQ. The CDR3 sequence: CASSPSAGFSYEQYF. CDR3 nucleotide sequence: TGTGCCAGCAGCCCCAGTGCAGGATTCTCCTACGAGCAGTACTTC.

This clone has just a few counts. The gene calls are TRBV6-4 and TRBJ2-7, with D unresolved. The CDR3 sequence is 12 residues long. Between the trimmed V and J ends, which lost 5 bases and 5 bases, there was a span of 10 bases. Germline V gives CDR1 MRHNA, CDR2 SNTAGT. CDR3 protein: CASSPGPDEQYF. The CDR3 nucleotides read TGTGCCAGCAGTCCTGGGCCCGACGAGCAGTACTTC.

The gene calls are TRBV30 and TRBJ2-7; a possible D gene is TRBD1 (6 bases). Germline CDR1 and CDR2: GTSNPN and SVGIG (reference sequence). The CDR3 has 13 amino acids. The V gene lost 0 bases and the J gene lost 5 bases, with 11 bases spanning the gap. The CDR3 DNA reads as TGTGCCTGGAGTGTGTGGGACAATCACGAGCAGTACTTC. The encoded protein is CAWSVWDNHEQYF.

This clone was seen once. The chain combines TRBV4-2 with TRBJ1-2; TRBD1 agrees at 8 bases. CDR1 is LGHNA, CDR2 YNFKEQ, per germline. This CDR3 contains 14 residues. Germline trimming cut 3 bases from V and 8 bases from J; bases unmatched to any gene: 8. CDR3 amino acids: CASSQLQGDEGYTF. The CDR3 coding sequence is TGTGCCAGCAGCCAGCTACAGGGGGATGAGGGCTACACCTTC.